This T cell receptor beta chain was found in a study of sequential checkpoint blockade in melanoma. Study information: TCRβ was sequenced from DNA of 75 to 95 pretreatment tumors. Around 21 patients had tumor biopsies before treatment and at week 13.

V was pared by 5 bases and J by 7 bases, with 10 bases between. CDR3 size: 12 residues. Germline V gene sequence: CDR1 SGDLS, CDR2 YYNGEE. Treatment given: randomized to nivolumab then ipilimumab (arm A) or the reverse (arm B). Patients had received no earlier DNA-damaging chemotherapy. The assay was immunoSEQ multiplex PCR, and TCRdb's table has in-frame clones only and misses some. This table holds some 5,000 clones, more than 20% found once. Study conclusions and caveats: Response in arm A was associated with pretreatment TIL clonality.

This clone has only a few counts. Its antigen is unknown. The TCR sequence derives from a human donor with melanoma. Sequences were derived from tumor tissue (inferred from file names), sampled from a patient given nivolumab and ipilimumab in sequence. V is TRBV9 and J is TRBJ2-1; D is undetermined. CDR3 region: CASSFSANEQFF. CDR3 bases: TGTGCCAGCAGTTTTAGTGCAAATGAGCAGTTCTTC.